This T cell receptor (beta chain) is from a study of human T cells and chemical hapten exposure. The study's findings and limits: TCRs whose frequency exceeded 1 in 1000 remained the same following DPC sensitization.

Individual cDNA molecules had unique molecular identifiers attached to them by the library. From the RACE reads, TCRdb called clonotypes with MiXCR, one entry per CDR3 protein. Counted here are roughly 380,000 distinct CDR3 sequences, more than 4.5% occurring once; the ten biggest clones make up approximately 2.5%. The V gene's germline CDR1 is LGHDT and CDR2 YNNKEL (reference sequence). This CDR3 region has 13 residues. V lost 4 bases to trimming and J lost 4 bases, with 10 bases between them. To note about this clonotype: Its antigen is unknown. A much bigger clone sits one base away, suggesting this may be a read error. No conserved phenylalanine or tryptophan is present at the end of the CDR3, so a read error is the likely explanation.

The time point: patch test 1, 2 weeks after DPC sensitization. As to treatment: therapeutic diphenylcyclopropenone sensitization with weekly scalp DPC. V usage is TRBV3-1 and J usage is TRBJ1-1, with D perhaps TRBD1 (6 bases). The source of this sequence is a woman between 45 and 65 years old with alopecia areata. Some clones in this sample may be carry-over from other donors' samples. Sequenced material: whole blood, taken in connection with sensitization to the hapten diphenylcyclopropenone (DPC). The chain's CDR3 is CASSPNRVTEAFS. Here the CDR3 DNA reads TGTGCCAGCAGCCCAAACAGGGTCACTGAAGCTTTCTCT.